These 21 T cell receptor beta chains came from one sample sequenced in a study of shared clonotypes between healthy human individuals. CD45RO negativity and positive selection for CCR7 defined naive CD8 cells, a population that excluded terminally differentiated effector memory CD45RA+ cells. Sequencing was performed with immunoSEQ multiplex PCR; in TCRdb, only in-frame clones are kept and a portion is missing. The repertoire consists of more than 2 million clones, with just under 95% occurring once and the leading ten covering roughly 1%. The specimen was naive CD8+ T cells sorted from blood. These receptors all come from a man younger than 35 in good health.

The rearrangement joins TRBV28 to TRBJ2-3; 14 nucleotides agree with TRBD2. The junction had 7 bases not matched to a gene; V was cut back by 5 bases and J by 0 bases. The CDR3 spans 18 residues. The V gene's germline CDR1 is MDHEN and CDR2 SYDVKM. CDR3 loop: CASSRYGLAGGSTDTQYF. CDR3 nucleotides: TGTGCCAGCAGTCGTTACGGACTAGCGGGGGGAAGCACAGATACGCAGTATTTT.

Details on this clone: The same CDR3 arises from other DNA sequences in this sample as well. V usage is TRBV18 and J usage is TRBJ2-3, with 7 bases that match TRBD1. V lost 1 base to trimming and J lost 2 bases; unmatched junction nucleotides: 3. The V gene's germline CDR1 is KGHSH and CDR2 LQKENI. The CDR3 length is 15 residues. This CDR3 is CASSPRDRLTDTQYF. As DNA, the CDR3 is TGTGCCAGCTCACCACGGGACAGACTCACAGATACGCAGTATTTT.

The rearrangement uses TRBV7-9 and TRBJ2-7; D could derive from TRBD1 or TRBD2 (5 bases each). There are 15 residues in the CDR3. Looked up from germline, CDR1 is SEHNR and CDR2 is FQNEAQ (reference sequence). The V and J ends lost 5 bases and 1 base respectively, with 15 bases between them. CDR3: CASSHPGDLSYEQYF. The CDR3 bases are TGTGCCAGCAGCCACCCCGGGGACCTGTCCTACGAGCAGTACTTC.

The chain combines TRBV30 with TRBJ1-1, with D perhaps TRBD1 (5 bases). Germline lookup yields CDR1 GTSNPN and CDR2 SVGIG (reference sequence). The CDR3 spans 14 residues. Trimming removed 0 bases from V and 6 bases from J, with 14 bases in between. The CDR3 sequence is CAWSVRGPGAEAFF. CDR3 DNA: TGTGCCTGGAGTGTAAGGGGCCCGGGCGCTGAAGCTTTCTTT.

The rearrangement links TRBV28 to TRBJ1-4; D is ambiguous. The CDR3 is made up of 16 amino acids. The germline CDR1 and CDR2 sequences are MDHEN and SYDVKM. The germline V and J ends were trimmed by 4 bases and 7 bases, with 19 bases remaining between them. CDR3 region: CASSSPAEGVGEKLFF. DNA of the CDR3: TGTGCCAGCAGTTCCCCGGCCGAGGGCGTGGGTGAAAAACTGTTTTTT.

This clone was found once. The V and J genes are TRBV14 and TRBJ1-1, with 7 bases that match TRBD1. V trimming: 3 bases; J trimming: 0 bases; junction bases outside the gene matches: 4. Germline V gives CDR1 SGHDN, CDR2 FVKESK. The length of the CDR3 is 15 residues. CDR3 sequence reads: CASSQTGTVNTEAFF. In DNA form, the CDR3 reads TGTGCCAGCAGCCAGACAGGGACCGTGAACACTGAAGCTTTCTTT. Supplemented by reference TRBV14 and TRBJ1-1, the full variable domain reads EAGVTQFPSHSVIEKGQTVTLRCDPISGHDNLYWYRRVMGKEIKFLLHFVKESKQDESGMPNNRFLAERTGGTYSTLKVQPAELEDSGVYFCASSQTGTVNTEAFFGQGTRLTVV.

The chain recombines TRBV28 with TRBJ2-2; tentative D call: TRBD2 (6 bases). The CDR3 runs 14 residues. In germline, CDR1 is MDHEN, CDR2 SYDVKM. The CDR3 here is CATVRSGDTGELFF. CDR3 coding DNA: TGTGCTACCGTCCGTAGCGGTGACACCGGGGAGCTGTTTTTT.

Written as DNA, the CDR3 is TGTGCCAGCACTTTTGTCGGGGAGCTGTTTTTT. The encoded protein is CASTFVGELFF. The rearrangement links TRBV6-1 to TRBJ2-2; D is uncertain. The CDR3 is 11 residues long. The ends were cut back, 7 bases at V and 7 bases at J, with 7 bases in the middle. Germline V gene sequence: CDR1 MNHNS, CDR2 SASEGT.

The chain has TRBV7-8 and TRBJ1-3; 7 nucleotides align to TRBD1. J was trimmed by 6 bases and V by 3 bases; bases with no gene match: 11. The CDR3 loop spans 16 amino acids. The germline V gene encodes CDR1 SGHVS and CDR2 FQNEAQ. Here the CDR3 reads CASSLAGTAIINTIYF. CDR3 nucleotide sequence: TGTGCCAGCAGCTTGGCCGGGACAGCGATAATAAACACCATATATTTT.

In DNA, the CDR3 is TGTGCCAGCAGCCCCTATCCAACGCACTATAATTCACCCCTCCACTTT. Translating gives CASSPYPTHYNSPLHF. The rearrangement links TRBV5-6 to TRBJ1-6; D gene uncertain. Germline lookup yields CDR1 SGHDT and CDR2 YYEEEE. The length of the CDR3 is 16 residues. The V end lost 4 bases, the J end lost 3 bases, and 14 bases lay between the germline ends.

Of note for this clone: This same CDR3 is encoded by further DNA sequences in the sample. This chain links TRBV4-3 with TRBJ2-7; D unclear. Trimming took off 0 bases at V and 0 bases at J, with 9 bases between the two ends. CDR1 and CDR2 from the germline V gene are LGHNA and YSLEER. The CDR3 has 15 residues. CDR3 loop: CASSQDRASSYEQYF. CDR3 sequence (DNA): TGCGCCAGCAGCCAAGATAGGGCCTCCTCCTACGAGCAGTACTTC.

The chain links TRBV25-1 to TRBJ2-1; possibly TRBD2 for D (6 bases). Trimming took 5 bases from V and 8 from J, leaving 13 bases between them. The CDR3 runs to 13 residues. Looked up from germline, CDR1 is MGHDK and CDR2 is SYGVNS. The CDR3 is CASSPGWGDEQFF. The CDR3 nucleotides read TGTGCCAGCAGTCCCGGGTGGGGGGATGAGCAGTTCTTC.

The chain couples TRBV4-3 to TRBJ1-6; a weak D match, TRBD1 (6 bases). Germline-derived CDR1 and CDR2 are LGHNA and YSLEER. With 4 bases removed from V and 4 bases from J, the gap between germline ends came to 11 bases. The CDR3 runs to 15 residues. This CDR3 reads CASSRLQGYNSPLHF. The CDR3 DNA reads as TGCGCCAGCAGCCGGCTACAGGGTTATAATTCACCCCTCCACTTT.

This chain links TRBV19 with TRBJ2-1; D ambiguous. V was pared by 5 bases and J by 5 bases, with 10 bases between. Looked up from germline, CDR1 is LNHDA and CDR2 is SQIVND (reference sequence). The CDR3 loop spans 13 amino acids. The CDR3 reads CASSRRYDNEQFF. The DNA for the CDR3 is TGTGCCAGTAGTCGGCGGTACGACAATGAGCAGTTCTTC.

The genes are TRBV19 and TRBJ2-2, with 7 bases identical to TRBD1. The germline gives CDR1 LNHDA, CDR2 SQIVND (reference sequence). The CDR3 totals 16 residues. Germline trimming cut 4 bases from V and 7 bases from J; bases unmatched to any gene: 12. Written as DNA, the CDR3 is TGTGCCAGTAGTAAGGAGGCTAGCAGGGGGAGCGGGGAGCTGTTTTTT. Translating it yields CASSKEASRGSGELFF.

Comments on this clone: At one boundary the junction diverges from the germline segment, which might be a read error. This chain connects TRBV7-7 to TRBJ2-1; TRBD2 agrees at 7 bases. The CDR3 extends over 17 amino acids. CDR1 is SSHAT, CDR2 FNYEAQ, per germline (reference sequence). This CDR3 is CASSPRRLATPYNEQFF. In DNA, the CDR3 is TGTGCTAGCAGCCCCCGCCGACTAGCTACCCCCTACAATGAGCAGTTCTTC.

This clone was detected only once. This chain uses TRBV4-3 with TRBJ2-1, with a weak D call TRBD2 (5 bases). The CDR3 totals 17 residues. V was trimmed by 0 bases and J by 0 bases, leaving 12 bases between them. Germline CDR1 is LGHNA and CDR2 is YSLEER. The CDR3 sequence is CASSQDPGVSSYNEQFF. The CDR3, as DNA: TGCGCCAGCAGCCAAGACCCCGGGGTCAGCTCCTACAATGAGCAGTTCTTC.

The chain links TRBV27 to TRBJ2-1; D is perhaps TRBD1 or TRBD2 (5 bases each). Germline loops: CDR1 MNHEY, CDR2 SMNVEV (reference sequence). The CDR3 has 16 amino acids. V was pared by 6 bases and J by 7 bases, with 22 bases between. The CDR3 DNA sequence: TGTGCCAGCAGAAATCTGGCCGGGGACGCACAGAATGAGCAGTTCTTC. This sequence encodes CASRNLAGDAQNEQFF.

This chain uses TRBV9 with TRBJ2-5; TRBD1 is a possible D gene (6 bases). V was pared by 3 bases and J by 4 bases, with 13 bases between. Germline CDR1 SGDLS, CDR2 YYNGEE. The CDR3 extends over 14 amino acids. The CDR3 loop reads CASSEGWGRETQYF. CDR3 coding DNA: TGTGCCAGCAGCGAGGGATGGGGGCGAGAGACCCAGTACTTC.

The V call is TRBV2, the J call TRBJ2-7, with 9 bases aligning to TRBD1. The germline CDR1 and CDR2 sequences are SNHLY and FYNNEI. With 5 bases clipped from V and 1 base from J, the junction kept 3 bases outside the gene matches. The CDR3 totals 14 residues. In DNA form, the CDR3 reads TGTGCCAGCAGTTGGACAGGGGATTCCTACGAGCAGTACTTC. Translating gives CASSWTGDSYEQYF.

This rearrangement joins TRBV21-1 to TRBJ2-7; the table's D call TRBD2 went unverified against the DNA. TRBV21-1 is a pseudogene. The CDR3 runs 13 residues. DNA of the CDR3: TGTGCCAGGGGACTAGCGGGAGGTGGCGAGCAGTACTTC. Translated, it gives CARGLAGGGEQYF.